This T cell receptor beta chain was obtained from a study of radiation and T cells in renal cell carcinoma. Points from the study as a whole: Irradiated tumors had higher TCR clonality than control tumors. Tumor samples were small regions of approximately 0.9 g.

Measured with immunoSEQ multiplex PCR; TCRdb has only the in-frame clones, and not every one. Of roughly 5,000 clones listed, approximately 70% are singletons. About this clone: Its antigen remains unidentified.

With V trimmed by 6 bases and J by 4 bases, 7 bases remained unmatched. CDR1 is MNHNY, CDR2 SVGAGI, per germline (reference sequence). The CDR3 consists of 16 residues. Documented treatment: treatment-naive control, cytoreductive nephrectomy. Control samples are tumors resected by cytoreductive nephrectomy without prior radiation. V and J are TRBV6-6 and TRBJ2-6; TRBD1 aligns across 9 bases. This receptor was obtained from a human donor with renal cell carcinoma. The starting material was tumor tissue, obtained from a patient whose treatment was nephrectomy without radiotherapy. The CDR3 loop reads CASSPQGAAGANVLTF. The DNA for the CDR3 is TGTGCCAGCAGCCCACAGGGGGCGGCAGGGGCCAACGTCCTGACTTTC.